This T cell receptor (beta chain) was sequenced during a study of blood T cell repertoires in COVID-19. V dropped 5 bases and J dropped 8 bases, with 12 bases sitting between them. The V gene's germline CDR1 is SGHVS and CDR2 FNYEAQ. The CDR3 extends over 12 amino acids. In the authors' methods: Amplification of reference gene primers was used by the study to estimate nucleated cell counts. Some clones are missing from TCRdb's copy, which holds only in-frame ones; the method was immunoSEQ multiplex PCR. V and J calls and clone size are copied from that table; D and trimming were computed from the DNA. Here the sample spans 120,000 to 150,000 clones, about 91% being singletons. The sample holds a few counts of this clone.

Source material: peripheral blood. The origin of this receptor is a woman between 50 and 59 years old with acute or convalescent COVID-19. The rearrangement uses TRBV7-6 and TRBJ1-2, with unresolved D. This CDR3 is CASSTGRDGYTF. In DNA form, the CDR3 reads TGTGCCAGCAGCACTGGGCGTGACGGCTACACCTTC.